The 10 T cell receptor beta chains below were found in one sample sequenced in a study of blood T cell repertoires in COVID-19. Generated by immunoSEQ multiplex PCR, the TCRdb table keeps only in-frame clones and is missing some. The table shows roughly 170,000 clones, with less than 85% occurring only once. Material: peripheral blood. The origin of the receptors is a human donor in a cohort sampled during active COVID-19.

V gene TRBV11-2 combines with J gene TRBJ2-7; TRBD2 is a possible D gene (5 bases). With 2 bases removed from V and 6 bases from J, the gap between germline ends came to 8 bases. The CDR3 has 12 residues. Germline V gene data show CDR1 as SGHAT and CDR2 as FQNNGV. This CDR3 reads CASSLSGSEQYF. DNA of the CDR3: TGTGCCAGCAGCTTATCGGGGTCCGAGCAGTACTTC.

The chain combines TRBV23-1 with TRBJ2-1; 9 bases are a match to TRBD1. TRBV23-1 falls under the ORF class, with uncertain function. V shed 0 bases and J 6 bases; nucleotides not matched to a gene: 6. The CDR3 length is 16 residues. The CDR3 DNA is TGCGCCAGCAGTCAATCGGATGGGACAGGGCCCAATGAGCAGTTCTTC. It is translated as CASSQSDGTGPNEQFF.

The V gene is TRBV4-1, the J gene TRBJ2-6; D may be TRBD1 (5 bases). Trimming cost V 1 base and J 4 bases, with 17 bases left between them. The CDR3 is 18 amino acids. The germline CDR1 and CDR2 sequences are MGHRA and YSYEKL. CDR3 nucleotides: TGCGCCAGCAGCCAAGTATTAGGGGTAGGGGTAGGGGCCAACGTCCTGACTTTC. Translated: CASSQVLGVGVGANVLTF.

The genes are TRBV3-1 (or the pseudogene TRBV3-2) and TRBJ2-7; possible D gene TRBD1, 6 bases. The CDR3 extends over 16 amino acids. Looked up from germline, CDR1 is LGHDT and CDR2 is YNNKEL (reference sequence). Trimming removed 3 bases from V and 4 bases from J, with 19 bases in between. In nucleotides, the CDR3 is TGTGCCAGCAGCCAGGATCGTGCCAGGGGTAGGTACGAGCAGTACTTC. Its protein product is CASSQDRARGRYEQYF.

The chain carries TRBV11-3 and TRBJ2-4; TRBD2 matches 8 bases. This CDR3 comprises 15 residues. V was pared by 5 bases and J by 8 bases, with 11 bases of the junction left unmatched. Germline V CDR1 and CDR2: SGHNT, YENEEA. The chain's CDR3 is CASSPLAGLRYIQYF. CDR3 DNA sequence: TGTGCCAGCAGCCCTTTAGCGGGGTTAAGGTACATTCAGTACTTC.

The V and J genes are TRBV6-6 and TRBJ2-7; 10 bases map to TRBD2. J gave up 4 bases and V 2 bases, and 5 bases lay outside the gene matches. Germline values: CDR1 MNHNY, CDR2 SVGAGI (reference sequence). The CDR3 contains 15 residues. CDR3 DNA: TGTGCCAGCAGTTACGAGCTAGCGGGGGATTACGAGCAGTACTTC. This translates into CASSYELAGDYEQYF.

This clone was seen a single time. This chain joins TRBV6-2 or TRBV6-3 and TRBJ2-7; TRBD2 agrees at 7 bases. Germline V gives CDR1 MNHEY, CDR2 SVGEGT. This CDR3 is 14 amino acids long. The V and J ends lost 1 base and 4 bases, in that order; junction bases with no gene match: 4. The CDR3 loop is CASSYWAGDYEQYF. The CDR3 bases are TGTGCCAGCAGTTACTGGGCGGGGGATTACGAGCAGTACTTC.

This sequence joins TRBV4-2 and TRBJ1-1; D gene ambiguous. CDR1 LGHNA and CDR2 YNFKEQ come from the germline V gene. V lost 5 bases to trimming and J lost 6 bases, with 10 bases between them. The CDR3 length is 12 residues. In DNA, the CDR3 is TGTGCCAGCAGCGCATCAGTTTCTGAAGCTTTCTTT. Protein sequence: CASSASVSEAFF.

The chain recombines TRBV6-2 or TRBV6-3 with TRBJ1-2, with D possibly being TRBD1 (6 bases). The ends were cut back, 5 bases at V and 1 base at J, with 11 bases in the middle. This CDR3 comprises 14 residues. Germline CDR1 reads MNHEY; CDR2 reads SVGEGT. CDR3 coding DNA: TGTGCCAGCAGTCAAAGCAGGGGTAACTATGGCTACACCTTC. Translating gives CASSQSRGNYGYTF.

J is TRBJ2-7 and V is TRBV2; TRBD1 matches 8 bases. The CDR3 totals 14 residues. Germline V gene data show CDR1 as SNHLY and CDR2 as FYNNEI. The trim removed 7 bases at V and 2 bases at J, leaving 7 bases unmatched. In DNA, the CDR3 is TGTGCCAGCACTACCTCGACAGGGGCCTACGAGCAGTACTTC. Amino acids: CASTTSTGAYEQYF.